These T cell receptor beta chains were read from a single sample in a study of a mutant IDH1 vaccine in newly diagnosed glioma. Sequencing was performed with immunoSEQ multiplex PCR; in TCRdb, only in-frame clones are kept and a portion is missing. This sample has about 92,000 clones, with roughly four fifths found just once. Sequencing was performed on PBMCs, taken from a glioma patient treated with radiotherapy, temozolomide or both. These TCRs come from a woman between 50 and 59 years old with glioma. Both conserved end residues are part of each CDR3. Fields, in order: D gene, clone size, J gene, V gene, CDR3 protein, CDR3 DNA. A D gene is named only where the DNA matches it firmly. Expanded clones get a size class; other rows say once, few or many, or leave the size out.

d_gene: -; abundance: once; j_gene: TRBJ1-1; v_gene: TRBV10-3; CDR3aa: CAISDGTLTEAFF; CDR3nt: TGTGCCATCAGCGACGGGACTCTGACTGAAGCTTTCTTT
d_gene: -; abundance: once; j_gene: TRBJ2-3; v_gene: TRBV5-1; CDR3aa: CASSSSGARTDTQYF; CDR3nt: TGCGCCAGCAGCTCCAGCGGCGCTAGAACAGATACGCAGTATTTT
d_gene: TRBD2; abundance: -; j_gene: TRBJ2-1; v_gene: TRBV4-3; CDR3aa: CASSQRRPGGLNEQFF; CDR3nt: TGCGCCAGCAGCCAAAGGAGGCCCGGGGGGTTGAATGAGCAGTTCTTC
d_gene: -; abundance: -; j_gene: TRBJ1-1; v_gene: TRBV9; CDR3aa: CASSEDGNTEAFF; CDR3nt: TGTGCCAGCAGTGAAGATGGGAACACTGAAGCTTTCTTT
d_gene: TRBD1; abundance: -; j_gene: TRBJ1-5; v_gene: TRBV5-8; CDR3aa: CASSSRQGAGRTPQHF; CDR3nt: TGTGCCAGCAGCTCCAGACAGGGGGCGGGTAGGACGCCCCAGCATTTT
d_gene: -; abundance: -; j_gene: TRBJ2-3; v_gene: TRBV6-4; CDR3aa: CASSDSQGASTDTQYF; CDR3nt: TGTGCCAGCAGTGACTCTCAGGGAGCTAGCACAGATACGCAGTATTTT
d_gene: -; abundance: -; j_gene: TRBJ2-1; v_gene: TRBV19; CDR3aa: CASSLGRSSSYNEQFF; CDR3nt: TGTGCCAGTAGTTTAGGACGGTCTAGCTCCTACAATGAGCAGTTCTTC
d_gene: -; abundance: -; j_gene: TRBJ1-4; v_gene: TRBV5-4; CDR3aa: CASSLGAVATNEKLFF; CDR3nt: TGTGCCAGCAGCTTGGGAGCAGTCGCAACTAATGAAAAACTGTTTTTT
d_gene: -; abundance: few; j_gene: TRBJ1-1; v_gene: TRBV30; CDR3aa: CAWSVRGSTEAFF; CDR3nt: TGTGCCTGGAGTGTTCGGGGGAGCACTGAAGCTTTCTTT
d_gene: -; abundance: -; j_gene: TRBJ2-7; v_gene: TRBV21-1; CDR3aa: CASSSGGRTYEQYF; CDR3nt: TGTGCCAGCAGCAGCGGGGGCAGAACCTACGAGCAGTACTTC
d_gene: -; abundance: -; j_gene: TRBJ1-1; v_gene: TRBV5-4; CDR3aa: CASSLEGHLNTEAFF; CDR3nt: TGTGCCAGCAGCTTGGAGGGACACCTGAACACTGAAGCTTTCTTT
d_gene: -; abundance: -; j_gene: TRBJ1-2; v_gene: TRBV5-1; CDR3aa: CASSLGADANYGYTF; CDR3nt: TGCGCCAGCAGCTTGGGGGCAGACGCTAACTATGGCTACACCTTC
d_gene: -; abundance: -; j_gene: TRBJ2-7; v_gene: TRBV12-5; CDR3aa: CASGLTSPGQYEQYF; CDR3nt: TGTGCTAGTGGTTTGACCTCACCAGGACAGTACGAGCAGTACTTC
d_gene: -; abundance: -; j_gene: TRBJ1-2; v_gene: TRBV20-1; CDR3aa: CSGITTDRYTF; CDR3nt: TGCAGTGGCATCACTACAGATCGCTACACCTTC
d_gene: TRBD1; abundance: -; j_gene: TRBJ2-7; v_gene: TRBV10-3; CDR3aa: CAISPSTGTYEQYF; CDR3nt: TGTGCCATCAGTCCCTCGACAGGGACCTACGAGCAGTACTTC
d_gene: -; abundance: once; j_gene: TRBJ1-1; v_gene: TRBV19; CDR3aa: CASSIRTGIGGAFF; CDR3nt: TGTGCCAGTAGTATCCGTACAGGGATCGGGGGAGCTTTCTTT
d_gene: -; abundance: -; j_gene: TRBJ2-5; v_gene: TRBV9; CDR3aa: CASSGGPYGETQYF; CDR3nt: TGTGCCAGCAGCGGAGGACCCTATGGTGAGACCCAGTACTTC
d_gene: TRBD1; abundance: -; j_gene: TRBJ2-7; v_gene: TRBV4-1; CDR3aa: CASSQVGRDRGPEQYF; CDR3nt: TGCGCCAGCAGCCAAGTAGGCCGGGACAGGGGGCCCGAGCAGTACTTC
d_gene: TRBD1; abundance: -; j_gene: TRBJ2-7; v_gene: TRBV29-1; CDR3aa: CSVEVGGLYEQYF; CDR3nt: TGCAGCGTTGAAGTAGGGGGCTTGTACGAGCAGTACTTC
d_gene: -; abundance: -; j_gene: TRBJ2-7; v_gene: TRBV2; CDR3aa: CASRIQGRPNEQYF; CDR3nt: TGTGCCAGCAGGATTCAGGGGCGACCCAACGAGCAGTACTTC
d_gene: -; abundance: once; j_gene: TRBJ1-3; v_gene: TRBV18; CDR3aa: CASSPPMSGNTIYF; CDR3nt: TGTGCCAGCTCACCACCCATGTCTGGAAACACCATATATTTT
d_gene: -; abundance: -; j_gene: TRBJ1-2; v_gene: TRBV10-3; CDR3aa: CAISESRGENGYTF; CDR3nt: TGTGCCATCAGTGAGTCTCGGGGGGAGAATGGCTACACCTTC
d_gene: TRBD1; abundance: few; j_gene: TRBJ2-1; v_gene: TRBV19; CDR3aa: CASSLRDRPHEQFF; CDR3nt: TGTGCCAGTAGCCTGCGGGACAGGCCACATGAGCAGTTCTTC
d_gene: -; abundance: -; j_gene: TRBJ1-2; v_gene: TRBV13; CDR3aa: CASSRRGGGARGYTF; CDR3nt: TGTGCCAGCAGCCGCCGGGGAGGGGGGGCGCGTGGCTACACCTTC
d_gene: -; abundance: -; j_gene: TRBJ2-5; v_gene: TRBV7-2; CDR3aa: CASSLMAGQETQYF; CDR3nt: TGTGCCAGCAGCTTAATGGCCGGGCAAGAGACCCAGTACTTC
d_gene: -; abundance: -; j_gene: TRBJ1-1; v_gene: TRBV6-1; CDR3aa: CASSPRRRGTEAFF; CDR3nt: TGTGCCAGCAGTCCTCGACGGAGGGGGACTGAAGCTTTCTTT
d_gene: -; abundance: -; j_gene: TRBJ2-7; v_gene: TRBV11-2; CDR3aa: CASSLVGRSSYEQYF; CDR3nt: TGTGCCAGCAGCTTAGTGGGCCGAAGCTCCTACGAGCAGTACTTC
d_gene: -; abundance: -; j_gene: TRBJ1-2; v_gene: TRBV6-5; CDR3aa: CASSYSMRGDVGYTF; CDR3nt: TGTGCCAGCAGTTACTCGATGAGGGGAGACGTGGGCTACACCTTC
d_gene: TRBD1; abundance: -; j_gene: TRBJ1-6; v_gene: TRBV30; CDR3aa: CAWLPRGGLYNSPLHF; CDR3nt: TGTGCCTGGCTTCCGAGAGGGGGCCTCTATAATTCACCCCTCCACTTT
d_gene: -; abundance: -; j_gene: TRBJ1-6; v_gene: TRBV5-4; CDR3aa: CASSGSDSPSGSPLHF; CDR3nt: TGTGCCAGCAGCGGCTCGGACAGTCCCTCGGGGTCACCCCTCCACTTT
d_gene: TRBD1; abundance: -; j_gene: TRBJ2-7; v_gene: TRBV19; CDR3aa: CASSPRVRGFYEQYF; CDR3nt: TGTGCCAGTAGTCCCCGTGTCAGGGGGTTCTACGAGCAGTACTTC
d_gene: TRBD1; abundance: -; j_gene: TRBJ2-1; v_gene: TRBV2; CDR3aa: CASSEDRGWNNEQFF; CDR3nt: TGTGCCAGCAGTGAGGACAGGGGGTGGAATAATGAGCAGTTCTTC
d_gene: -; abundance: -; j_gene: TRBJ2-7; v_gene: TRBV5-6; CDR3aa: CASSLDRVRSYEQYF; CDR3nt: TGTGCCAGCAGCTTGGACAGGGTGAGGTCCTACGAGCAGTACTTC
d_gene: -; abundance: -; j_gene: TRBJ1-4; v_gene: TRBV10-3; CDR3aa: CAISNGRANEKLFF; CDR3nt: TGTGCCATCAGTAACGGACGGGCAAATGAAAAACTGTTTTTT
d_gene: TRBD1; abundance: -; j_gene: TRBJ2-3; v_gene: TRBV29-1; CDR3aa: CSVAHRGSTDTQYF; CDR3nt: TGCAGCGTTGCCCACAGGGGTTCCACAGATACGCAGTATTTT
d_gene: -; abundance: -; j_gene: TRBJ1-2; v_gene: TRBV7-8; CDR3aa: CASSLGGFHYGYTF; CDR3nt: TGTGCCAGCAGCTTGGGGGGTTTTCACTATGGCTACACCTTC
d_gene: -; abundance: -; j_gene: TRBJ2-7; v_gene: TRBV28; CDR3aa: CASSLSRGEQYF; CDR3nt: TGTGCCAGCAGTCTATCAAGAGGCGAGCAGTACTTC
d_gene: -; abundance: -; j_gene: TRBJ1-2; v_gene: TRBV4-2; CDR3aa: CASSQDIPPRYGYTF; CDR3nt: TGTGCCAGCAGCCAAGATATTCCCCCCCGCTATGGCTACACCTTC
d_gene: -; abundance: -; j_gene: TRBJ2-3; v_gene: TRBV9; CDR3aa: CASSVEGGSTDTQYF; CDR3nt: TGTGCCAGCAGCGTAGAAGGGGGAAGCACAGATACGCAGTATTTT
d_gene: -; abundance: -; j_gene: TRBJ1-4; v_gene: TRBV18; CDR3aa: CASSPPGGNEKLFF; CDR3nt: TGTGCCAGCTCACCACCAGGGGGGAATGAAAAACTGTTTTTT
d_gene: -; abundance: -; j_gene: TRBJ1-6; v_gene: TRBV27; CDR3aa: CASSSQRGSYNSPLHF; CDR3nt: TGTGCCAGCAGTTCTCAGCGCGGCTCCTATAATTCACCCCTCCACTTT
d_gene: -; abundance: -; j_gene: TRBJ1-3; v_gene: TRBV28; CDR3aa: CASSLGGAMGNTIYF; CDR3nt: TGTGCCAGCAGTTTAGGGGGGGCAATGGGAAACACCATATATTTT
d_gene: TRBD2; abundance: -; j_gene: TRBJ2-2; v_gene: TRBV7-8; CDR3aa: CASSLGSLAGRELFF; CDR3nt: TGTGCCAGCAGCTTAGGGTCTCTAGCGGGGCGGGAGCTGTTTTTT
d_gene: -; abundance: -; j_gene: TRBJ1-2; v_gene: TRBV7-2; CDR3aa: CASSSGPSQGRIYGYTF; CDR3nt: TGTGCCAGCAGCTCAGGGCCCTCACAGGGACGGATCTATGGCTACACCTTC
d_gene: TRBD1; abundance: -; j_gene: TRBJ2-7; v_gene: TRBV6-5; CDR3aa: CASSLHRGPSYEQYF; CDR3nt: TGTGCCAGCAGTCTCCACAGGGGGCCCTCCTACGAGCAGTACTTC
d_gene: TRBD1; abundance: -; j_gene: TRBJ1-4; v_gene: TRBV7-9; CDR3aa: CASSLGGTGGRNEKLFF; CDR3nt: TGTGCCAGCAGCTTAGGAGGGACAGGGGGGAGAAATGAAAAACTGTTTTTT
d_gene: -; abundance: -; j_gene: TRBJ1-2; v_gene: TRBV6-5; CDR3aa: CASSYTQGPSNGYTF; CDR3nt: TGTGCCAGCAGTTACACCCAGGGGCCGAGTAATGGCTACACCTTC
d_gene: -; abundance: -; j_gene: TRBJ2-5; v_gene: TRBV7-2; CDR3aa: CASSLGGTGETQYF; CDR3nt: TGTGCCAGCAGCTTAGGTGGGACGGGAGAGACCCAGTACTTC
d_gene: -; abundance: -; j_gene: TRBJ1-5; v_gene: TRBV9; CDR3aa: CASSGAPGAGQPQHF; CDR3nt: TGTGCCAGCAGCGGGGCCCCGGGGGCAGGGCAGCCCCAGCATTTT
d_gene: -; abundance: -; j_gene: TRBJ2-7; v_gene: TRBV4-1; CDR3aa: CASSQDINGRSSGYF; CDR3nt: TGCGCCAGCAGCCAAGATATCAACGGGAGATCTTCGGGGTACTTC
d_gene: -; abundance: -; j_gene: TRBJ1-2; v_gene: TRBV9; CDR3aa: CASSVGDWGTGGYTF; CDR3nt: TGTGCCAGCAGCGTCGGGGATTGGGGGACGGGAGGCTACACCTTC
d_gene: -; abundance: -; j_gene: TRBJ1-6; v_gene: TRBV27; CDR3aa: CASSLGQRNSPLHF; CDR3nt: TGTGCCAGCAGTTTAGGGCAGAGAAATTCACCCCTCCACTTT
d_gene: TRBD2; abundance: -; j_gene: TRBJ2-3; v_gene: TRBV7-9; CDR3aa: CASSLVRGITDTQYF; CDR3nt: TGTGCCAGCAGCTTAGTGCGGGGGATCACAGATACGCAGTATTTT
d_gene: TRBD1; abundance: -; j_gene: TRBJ2-7; v_gene: TRBV5-1; CDR3aa: CASSVDRVAYEQYF; CDR3nt: TGCGCCAGCAGCGTTGACAGGGTGGCCTACGAGCAGTACTTC
d_gene: TRBD2; abundance: -; j_gene: TRBJ2-2; v_gene: TRBV5-4; CDR3aa: CASRIWGGSTGELFF; CDR3nt: TGTGCCAGCAGGATATGGGGGGGTAGCACCGGGGAGCTGTTTTTT